This T cell receptor (beta chain) was recorded in a study of prognosis after radiotherapy for stage I lung cancer. Study-wide context: The authors enrolled stage I non-small cell lung cancer patients between early 2018 and early 2019.

Two-round multiplex PCR, the amplification method, yielded TCR beta CDR3 from genomic DNA. Amplification during the initial PCR round employed primers specific to each TRBV and TRBJ gene. TCRdb re-called the multiplex PCR reads through MiXCR, storing one row per CDR3 protein. The data contain around 30,000 distinct CDR3 sequences, around 30% of them singletons. This CDR3 is 15 amino acids long. Germline values: CDR1 SGHTA, CDR2 FQGNSA. The V and J ends lost 0 bases and 6 bases, in that order; junction bases with no gene match: 6. Sequenced material: PBMCs, taken before or after stereotactic body radiation therapy (not recorded which). V is TRBV7-2 and J is TRBJ2-3, with 7 positions matching TRBD2. This TCR came from a donor at least 50 years old with non-small cell lung cancer. CDR3 in DNA: TGTGCCAGCAGCTTAGCTCTCGGGAGGAGTGATACGCAGTATTTT. Protein product: CASSLALGRSDTQYF.